Listed here is a single TCR beta chain. There is no known antigen for this receptor. Per-nucleotide qualities are absent, and no much larger clonotype sits a single base away. Ficoll-Paque density gradient centrifugation was the method used to isolate PBMCs. Sequencing instrument: Illumina NovaSeq 6000. TCRalpha and TCRbeta cDNA libraries were constructed by 5'RACE with constant-segment primers, with sample barcodes and unique molecular identifiers being introduced. RNA was extracted from every sample with Trizol reagent. The libraries were amplified in two PCR steps, and the second step added a second sample barcode and Illumina TruSeq adapters. Sequencing of libraries was performed on an Illumina NovaSeq with 2 x 150 bp paired-end reads. In the original analysis: The reads were demultiplexed and collapsed into UMI-guided consensus sequences using migec v1.2.7. Using mixcr v2.1.11, the UMI consensuses were aligned to TRA and TRB V and J templates and assembled into clonotypes. Clonotypes were classified as expanded or contracted when called significant by both edgeR and NoisET, with noise models trained on biological replicates. For edgeR calls, the cutoffs were a false discovery rate-adjusted p below 0.01 and a log2 fold-change threshold of 1. PCA with hierarchical clustering of max-normalized trajectories of the 1000 most abundant clonotypes was used as exploratory dynamics analysis. Each responding clone was given a CD4 or CD8 phenotype based on the CD4+ and CD8+ repertoires, which had been sequenced separately. Through fastp at Q25 and MiXCR, TCRdb rebuilt clones from the public reads, retaining in-frame beta chains. Each entry merges the rows of one CDR3 protein and shows their most common DNA and genes. It is TCRdb's table, rather than the study itself, that gives the V and J calls and clone size. This sample has hundreds of thousands of distinct CDR3 sequences in its table, and 20% to 30% of those were observed once. The biggest ten clones account for approximately 12% of the sample.

The data were obtained in a study of T-cell memory formation after mild COVID-19 (dated by TCRdb to the early 2020s). Regarding the study in general: Most TCR sequence clusters were specific to one of the two donors. Longitudinal TCRalpha and TCRbeta repertoire sequencing tracked T-cell clones expanding and contracting after mild COVID-19 in a couple of donors. The cohort was made up of two young adult volunteers, one female and one male, who were previously healthy. On the study overall, not on this receptor specifically: Only a couple of mild cases were covered by the study, and larger cohorts that include severe cases with pre-infection samples were considered necessary. Some responding clones were detected in pre-infection memory, suggesting pre-existing cross-reactive memory T cells joined the SARS-CoV-2 response. Contracting CD4+ clones were found mainly in CM and EM memory subsets, while CD8+ clones were enriched in EMRA. The second-wave clones that peaked on day 37 were not confirmed to be SARS-CoV-2 specific. Clones contracting from day 15 to 85 had balanced CD4/CD8 phenotypes, while a second wave expanding from day 15 to 37 was biased towards CD4+.

This clonotype was obtained from an adult woman who had mild COVID-19 (a few samples of this study predate the infection). The sample titles of this study are shuffled in the database, so cell type and time point are left out; the donor was told from shared clones. The sequenced material came from PBMCs or a T cell subset sorted from them (not recorded which).

The sequenced DNA: TGCAGTGCTAGAGCTTGGGACCAAGCCAAAAACATTCAGTACTTC. Its translation is CSARAWDQAKNIQYF. The sequence is built from TRBV20-1 and TRBJ2-4; the D gene could be TRBD1 or TRBD2, each one agreeing over 5 bases. Reading the germline V gene (reference sequence) gives CDR1 DFQATT and CDR2 SNEGSKA. V gives up 1 base and J gives up 0 bases, and the segment between their germline ends measures 10 bases. The cysteine opens and the phenylalanine closes a CDR3 of 15 amino acids. Solely the CDR3 DNA is kept, with 45 bases framed from the first base.